This T cell receptor beta chain derives from a study of identical twins. TCRdb reanalysed the 5' RACE reads using MiXCR and keeps one entry per CDR3 protein. The sample has some 1,600,000 distinct CDR3 sequences, about 30% seen once. This CDR3 is built from 14 residues. After removal of 3 bases from V and 3 bases from J, the junction contained 8 bases not matched to a gene. Germline-derived CDR1 and CDR2 are DFQATT and SNEGSKA (reference sequence). The V call is TRBV20-1, the J call TRBJ2-7; the match to TRBD1 covers 7 bases. The receptor comes from a newborn girl in good health. The sample consisted of cord blood. The DNA for the CDR3 is TGCAGTGCTAGGGCTCACAGGGGCTACTACGAGCAGTACTTC. Translated: CSARAHRGYYEQYF.